The 21 T cell receptor beta chains reported below all come from one sample, sequenced in a study of PD-1 blockade in classical Hodgkin lymphoma. With no exception, relapse followed autologous stem cell transplantation in all patients, and brentuximab vedotin exposure varied. The assay was immunoSEQ multiplex PCR, and TCRdb's table has in-frame clones only and misses some. Among 38,000 or so clones listed, about 90% were seen once. The sequenced sample was peripheral blood mononuclear cells (PBMCs), obtained at baseline. These receptors were obtained from a human donor with classical Hodgkin lymphoma.

The rearrangement joins TRBV7-6 to TRBJ2-5; the match to TRBD1 covers 11 bases. Germline V gene sequence: CDR1 SGHVS, CDR2 FNYEAQ. After removal of 5 bases from V and 5 bases from J, the junction contained 16 bases not matched to a gene. The CDR3 has 18 amino acids. The CDR3 DNA follows: TGTGCCAGCAGCATAACCACGGGACAGGGGGGAAAACGGGAGACCCAGTACTTC. It specifies CASSITTGQGGKRETQYF.

The chain links TRBV5-4 to TRBJ2-5, with 11 bases fitting TRBD2. CDR3 length equals 16 residues. CDR1 is SGHNT and CDR2 is YYREEE in the germline V gene (reference sequence). The V and J ends lost 1 base and 5 bases, in that order; junction bases with no gene match: 7. The CDR3 DNA reads as TGTGCCAGCAGCTTGTTGACTAGCGGGAAAGGGGAGACCCAGTACTTC. Translated: CASSLLTSGKGETQYF.

The gene calls are TRBV5-1 and TRBJ2-1; TRBD1 aligns across 10 bases. Germline V lookup: CDR1 SGHRS, CDR2 YFSETQ. The CDR3 is made up of 15 amino acids. J lost 5 bases, V lost 4 bases, and 6 bases had no gene match. This CDR3 reads CASSPGTGADNEQFF. CDR3 sequence (DNA): TGCGCCAGCAGCCCCGGGACAGGGGCCGACAATGAGCAGTTCTTC.

The rearrangement uses TRBV27 and TRBJ1-2; possible D gene TRBD1, 5 bases. The CDR3 is 15 residues long. V was clipped by 1 base and J by 4 bases, with 13 bases between them. CDR1 is MNHEY and CDR2 is SMNVEV in the germline V gene (reference sequence). The CDR3 DNA reads TGTGCCAGCAGTTTATGGGGGGACTTTTCCTATGGCTACACCTTC. This translates into CASSLWGDFSYGYTF.

The chain joins TRBV7-3 to TRBJ2-7; D is tentatively TRBD1 or TRBD2 (5 bases each). The V and J ends lost 4 bases and 1 base respectively, with 11 bases between them. This CDR3 contains 14 residues. Germline CDR1 is SGHTA and CDR2 is FQGTGA. The CDR3 DNA follows: TGTGCCAGCAGCTCCGGGACGGCTTCCTACGAGCAGTACTTC. This gives the protein CASSSGTASYEQYF.

This chain joins TRBV7-3 and TRBJ2-1; 14 bases agree with TRBD2. After removal of 5 bases from V and 9 bases from J, the junction contained 15 bases not matched to a gene. The germline V gene encodes CDR1 SGHTA and CDR2 FQGTGA. The CDR3 is made up of 18 amino acids. The DNA of the CDR3 is TGTGCCAGCAGCATGGGGACTAGCGGGAGACAGGCTACAATTGAGCAGTTCTTC. As protein: CASSMGTSGRQATIEQFF. Drawing the rest from reference TRBV7-3 and TRBJ2-1, the complete variable domain is GAGVSQTPSNKVTEKGKYVELRCDPISGHTALYWYRQSLGQGPEFLIYFQGTGAADDSGLPNDRFFAVRPEGSVSTLKIQRTERGDSAVYLCASSMGTSGRQATIEQFFGPGTRLTVL.

This clone was seen only once. The chain joins TRBV7-9 to TRBJ2-7; D tentatively reads TRBD1 or TRBD2 (6 bases each). Trimming cost V 3 bases and J 4 bases, with 13 bases left between them. CDR1 and CDR2 (germline): SEHNR, FQNEAQ (reference sequence). CDR3 size: 14 residues. The CDR3 DNA sequence: TGTGCCAGCAGCTTTAGGGGGGTTTCATACGAGCAGTACTTC. It codes for CASSFRGVSYEQYF.

The DNA for the CDR3 is TGTGCCAGCAGTTATCAGAACTCCTACGAGCAGTACTTC. Its protein is CASSYQNSYEQYF. The chain combines TRBV6-6 with TRBJ2-7; no clear D gene. V dropped 3 bases and J dropped 0 bases, with 6 bases sitting between them. The germline V gene has CDR1 MNHNY and CDR2 SVGAGI (reference sequence). The CDR3 covers 13 residues.

The CDR3 DNA reads TGTGCCAGCAGTGAAGTGGCCGGGACTAGCGCTGAGCAGTTCTTC. It translates to CASSEVAGTSAEQFF. The rearrangement uses TRBV2 and TRBJ2-1; TRBD2 matches 10 bases. V lost 1 base, J lost 9 bases, and 6 bases stayed unmatched. Germline V gene sequence: CDR1 SNHLY, CDR2 FYNNEI. The length of the CDR3 is 15 residues.

This clone was recorded once. This chain uses TRBV28 with TRBJ2-5; perhaps TRBD2 as D (7 bases). The end of the DNA is better explained by TRBJ2-7, so the J call may be wrong. Germline V gene lookup returns CDR1 MDHEN and CDR2 SYDVKM. The CDR3 covers 16 residues. Here the CDR3 DNA reads TGTGCCAGCAGTTCGATACTGCAGGGGACTACTCGCGAGCAGTACTTC. Its translation: CASSSILQGTTREQYF.

The chain links TRBV19 to TRBJ1-2; D ambiguous. The V and J ends lost 3 bases and 2 bases respectively, with 4 bases between them. Germline CDR1 reads LNHDA; CDR2 reads SQIVND (reference sequence). CDR3 length equals 12 residues. The CDR3 coding sequence is TGTGCCAGTAGTATTCGGAACTATGGCTACACCTTC. Encoded protein: CASSIRNYGYTF.

A single count supports this clone. Other DNA sequences from this sample encode an identical CDR3 as well. The J gene is TRBJ2-3, the V gene TRBV7-9, with a possible D match to TRBD2 (8 bases). The CDR3 sequence is 17 residues long. CDR1 SEHNR and CDR2 FQNEAQ come from the germline V gene (reference sequence). The ends were cut back, 1 base at V and 8 bases at J, with 22 bases in the middle. The CDR3 DNA sequence: TGTGCCAGCAGCTTAGGCGGGGGGCAGGGACCAGGGGGTACGCAGTATTTT. Its protein product is CASSLGGGQGPGGTQYF.

This chain links TRBV4-2 with TRBJ2-3, with a possible D match to TRBD1 (7 bases). This CDR3 is built from 12 residues. Between the trimmed V and J ends, which lost 6 bases and 13 bases, there was a span of 17 bases. Germline CDR1 reads LGHNA; CDR2 reads YNFKEQ. The CDR3 reads CASRLGGGDEYF. The DNA for the CDR3 is TGTGCCAGCAGACTAGGGGGCGGGGATGAGTATTTT.

The chain recombines TRBV10-3 with TRBJ1-2; perhaps TRBD1 as D (6 bases). Germline assignment: CDR1 ENHRY and CDR2 SYGVKD. Trimming stripped 4 bases from V and 1 base from J, with 13 bases between. The CDR3 contains 15 residues. The chain's CDR3 is CAISAYVQGNYGYTF. In DNA, the CDR3 is TGTGCCATCAGTGCCTACGTACAGGGTAACTATGGCTACACCTTC.

The chain employs TRBV19 and TRBJ2-2; 12 nucleotides match TRBD2. Looked up from germline, CDR1 is LNHDA and CDR2 is SQIVND (reference sequence). The ends lost 1 base at V and 6 bases at J; junction bases unmatched: 9. This CDR3 spans 18 amino acids. The CDR3 is CASSIGLAGGPLAGELFF. The CDR3 bases are TGTGCCAGTAGTATAGGGCTAGCGGGAGGGCCGTTGGCCGGGGAGCTGTTTTTT.

In this sample, this clone turned up a few times. The CDR3 coding sequence is TGCGCCAGCAGCTCTGGGTACAGTTCCTACGAGCAGTACTTC. As protein: CASSSGYSSYEQYF. The V call is TRBV5-1, the J call TRBJ2-7; no firm D call. Germline CDR1 is SGHRS and CDR2 is YFSETQ. CDR3 size: 14 residues. V lost 3 bases, J lost 1 base, and 11 bases lay in between. The full variable domain, with the rest looked up from reference TRBV5-1 and TRBJ2-7, is KAGVTQTPRYLIKTRGQQVTLSCSPISGHRSVSWYQQTPGQGLQFLFEYFSETQRNKGNFPGRFSGRQFSNSRSEMNVSTLELGDSALYLCASSSGYSSYEQYFGPGTRLTVT.

The gene calls are TRBV28 and TRBJ1-6; TRBD1 aligns across 7 bases. CDR1 MDHEN and CDR2 SYDVKM come from the germline V gene. V trimming: 5 bases; J trimming: 14 bases; junction bases outside the gene matches: 21. The CDR3 contains 17 residues. This CDR3 is CASSPLITGALFSALHF. The CDR3 DNA reads TGTGCCAGCAGTCCGTTAATAACAGGGGCCTTGTTTTCGGCCCTCCACTTT.

This chain links TRBV5-1 with TRBJ1-2, with 9 bases identical to TRBD1. The CDR3 runs 15 residues. V gave up 9 bases and J gave up 1 base; unmatched junction bases: 10. Germline V gene sequence: CDR1 SGHRS, CDR2 YFSETQ. CDR3 bases: TGCGCCACCCGGACAGGGGTTTCTTTTAACTATGGCTACACCTTC. It yields the protein CATRTGVSFNYGYTF.

This chain joins TRBV6-5 and TRBJ2-3; no clear D. Germline V gives CDR1 MNHEY, CDR2 SVGAGI. Deletions cut 4 bases from V and 8 bases from J, with 10 bases between. The CDR3 is 12 residues long. The DNA of the CDR3 is TGTGCCAGCAGTTCCCCAGTCGGTACGCAGTATTTT. It specifies CASSSPVGTQYF.

The chain has TRBV7-6 and TRBJ1-1; D gene unclear. Trimming took off 5 bases at V and 6 bases at J, with 19 bases between the two ends. Germline V lookup: CDR1 SGHVS, CDR2 FNYEAQ. CDR3 length equals 15 residues. CDR3 in amino acids: CASSILNVDLAEAFF. The CDR3, as DNA: TGTGCCAGCAGCATACTTAATGTTGACCTGGCTGAAGCTTTCTTT.

This CDR3 is CASTVGRDEQFF. DNA of the CDR3: TGTGCCAGCACCGTGGGCAGGGATGAGCAGTTCTTC. V usage is TRBV28 and J usage is TRBJ2-1; perhaps TRBD1 as D (5 bases). The length of the CDR3 is 12 residues. The germline V gene encodes CDR1 MDHEN and CDR2 SYDVKM. V was clipped by 7 bases and J by 8 bases, with 12 bases between them. The full variable domain, rest sourced from reference TRBV28 and TRBJ2-1, is DVKVTQSSRYLVKRTGEKVFLECVQDMDHENMFWYRQDPGLGLRLIYFSYDVKMKEKGDIPEGYSVSREKKERFSLILESASTNQTSMYLCASTVGRDEQFFGPGTRLTVL.